What follows describes a single TCR beta chain. Its antigen remains undetermined. Base qualities are not recorded, but no much larger clone differs from it by a single base. These data originate in a study of T-cell reconstitution after alpha-beta-depleted transplantation in children (dated by TCRdb to about 2016). As for the study more broadly: T-cell immune reconstitution after TCRalphabeta/CD19-depleted allogeneic hematopoietic cell transplantation in children was quantitatively tracked in the study by means of TCR repertoire profiling.

There are 16 amino acids in the CDR3, from cysteine to phenylalanine inclusive. This entry keeps only the CDR3 DNA: 48 bases, framed from base 1. Clipping removes 4 bases from V and 3 bases from J, with 12 as the unmatched junction base count. For CDR1 and CDR2, the germline V gene lists SGHRS and YFSETQ. Library generation was performed with PCR. The instrument given in TCRdb is Illumina HiSeq 2500. To normalize quantification of the TCRbeta repertoire, the TCR libraries were built with molecular barcoding that relied on unique molecular identifiers. TCRdb reprocessed the public reads (quality trimming at Q25 with fastp, clone calling with MiXCR) and kept in-frame beta chains. Entries that share a CDR3 protein sequence are merged under the most common genes and DNA. Across this sample there are 500,000 or so distinct CDR3 sequences, with 30% to 35% seen only once. Around 2.4% of the sample belongs to the ten largest clones.

This clonotype originated in a human donor who donated a stem cell graft to a child with aplastic anemia. The chain uses TRBV5-1 and TRBJ1-2, and 7 junctional nucleotides match TRBD1. The sample in question was PBMCs from the stem cell graft donor, obtained from the stem cell graft. The CDR3: CASSPTGSDVHYGYTF. The nucleotide sequence is given as TGCGCCAGCAGCCCGACAGGGAGTGACGTCCACTATGGCTACACCTTC.